These 18 T cell receptor beta chains came from one sample sequenced in a study of CXCR3-negative and CXCR3-positive naive CD8 T cells. Findings and caveats of the study: Researchers report that CXCR3-positive naive cells carry more hydrophobic TRB CDR3s than CXCR3-negative naive cells.

These receptors' targets are unknown. TRB cDNA was prepared as libraries by UMI-labeled 5' RACE. TCRdb reprocessed the 5' RACE reads; each CDR3 protein has one entry and no DNA is given. The listing records about 56,000 distinct CDR3 sequences. Sequencing input: naive CXCR3+ CD8+ T cells from blood. Subset reported: CD45RO-CCR7+CD27+CD95- naive CD8+ T cells expressing CXCR3 (TNR3+). Receptor source: a human donor in good health. Some clones in this sample may be carry-over from other donors' samples.

The chain carries TRBV7-9 and TRBJ1-1; with no DNA, the TCRdb D assignment of TRBD1 cannot be verified. CDR3 size: 13 residues. Per the germline V gene, CDR1 is SEHNR and CDR2 is FQNEAQ (reference sequence). The CDR3 sequence is CATETVGDTEAFF.

This chain uses TRBV7-3 with TRBJ1-2; with no DNA, the TCRdb D assignment of TRBD1 cannot be verified. CDR1 and CDR2 from the germline V gene are SGHTA and FQGTGA. The CDR3 contains 15 residues. CDR3 sequence: CASSFEGGDLYGYTF.

The rearrangement uses TRBV4-3 and TRBJ2-7. The CDR3 sequence is 16 residues long. Germline CDR1 is LGHNA and CDR2 is YSLEER. This CDR3 is CASSQDSLASSYEQYF.

This chain connects TRBV28 to TRBJ1-2; TCRdb outputs TRBD1, but without DNA this stays unchecked. Germline V gives CDR1 MDHEN, CDR2 SYDVKM. There are 13 residues in the CDR3. The CDR3 spells CASSKDTDYGYTF.

V usage is TRBV4-1 and J usage is TRBJ2-1. This CDR3 is 13 amino acids long. Germline V CDR1 and CDR2: MGHRA, YSYEKL. The CDR3 sequence: CASSPEQMDEQFF.

This chain joins TRBV27 and TRBJ1-2; the D gene TCRdb calls, TRBD1, cannot be checked with no DNA. The CDR3 has 13 residues. Per the germline V gene, CDR1 is MNHEY and CDR2 is SMNVEV (reference sequence). The CDR3 sequence is CASSFGMTYGYTF.

The chain recombines TRBV29-1 with TRBJ2-1. There are 11 residues in the CDR3. CDR1 is SQVTM, CDR2 ANQGSEA, per germline. CDR3 sequence: CSVPLINEQFF.

This sequence joins TRBV7-9 and TRBJ2-3. CDR3 length: 14 residues. Germline CDR1 is SEHNR and CDR2 is FQNEAQ (reference sequence). The CDR3: CASSLETSRDTQYF. Complete variable domain (other parts from reference TRBV7-9 and TRBJ2-3): DTGVSQNPRHKITKRGQNVTFRCDPISEHNRLYWYRQTLGQGPEFLTYFQNEAQLEKSRLLSDRFSAERPKGSFSTLEIQRTEQGDSAMYLCASSLETSRDTQYFGPGTRLTVL.

The chain uses TRBV12-3 or TRBV12-4 and TRBJ2-7; TCRdb designates TRBD1, a call that cannot be tested without DNA. The CDR3 totals 18 residues. The CDR3 is CASSQPGQGALPSYEQYF.

The rearrangement links TRBV28 to TRBJ2-3; no DNA is available, so the TRBD2 call from TCRdb remains unchecked. The length of the CDR3 is 16 residues. Germline CDR1 and CDR2: MDHEN and SYDVKM. CDR3 in amino acids: CASSPRLAGGWDTQYF.

The chain recombines TRBV10-3 with TRBJ2-1; lacking DNA, the TRBD1 call made by TCRdb goes unchecked. The germline V gene encodes CDR1 ENHRY and CDR2 SYGVKD. CDR3 length: 16 amino acids. The CDR3 sequence: CAISEGRGPSYNEQFF.

This sequence joins TRBV12-3 or TRBV12-4 and TRBJ1-2; no DNA is available, so the TRBD1 call from TCRdb remains unchecked. The CDR3 loop spans 12 amino acids. This CDR3 reads CASSLSPPGYTF.

V gene TRBV19 combines with J gene TRBJ1-5; the D call of TRBD1 rests on TCRdb alone, since no DNA is present to check it. Germline CDR1 reads LNHDA; CDR2 reads SQIVND (reference sequence). CDR3 length equals 15 residues. CDR3 sequence reads: CASSWDRGTNQPQHF. The full variable domain, in which reference TRBV19 and TRBJ1-5 provide the parts outside the CDR3, is DGGITQSPKYLFRKEGQNVTLSCEQNLNHDAMYWYRQDPGQGLRLIYYSQIVNDFQKGDIAEGYSVSREKKESFPLTVTSAQKNPTAFYLCASSWDRGTNQPQHFGDGTRLSIL.

CDR3 sequence reads: CASSLKGDVGGSYNSPLHF. This chain connects TRBV7-6 to TRBJ1-6. Germline CDR1 is SGHVS and CDR2 is FNYEAQ. The CDR3 runs 19 residues.

V usage is TRBV20-1 and J usage is TRBJ2-7; TCRdb's D call of TRBD1 is untestable without DNA. This CDR3 region has 13 residues. Germline V lookup: CDR1 DFQATT, CDR2 SNEGSKA (reference sequence). The CDR3 sequence: CSATSGQGYEQYF.

The chain has TRBV6-6 and TRBJ2-1. Germline CDR1 reads MNHNY; CDR2 reads SVGAGI (reference sequence). The CDR3 is 11 amino acids. CDR3 loop: CASSQSNEQFF.

The chain is built from TRBV14 and TRBJ1-1; TCRdb lists TRBD1, though no DNA is available to test this call. Germline V gives CDR1 SGHDN, CDR2 FVKESK. This CDR3 has 17 residues. The CDR3 sequence: CASSQELAPGSNTEAFF.

This CDR3 reads CSGLAYTSDTQYF. J is TRBJ2-3 and V is TRBV29-1; TCRdb outputs TRBD2, but without DNA this stays unchecked. CDR1 and CDR2 from the germline V gene are SQVTM and ANQGSEA. This CDR3 region has 13 residues.